The T cell receptor beta chain described here comes from a study of blood T cell repertoires in COVID-19. Trimming removed 1 base at V and 5 bases at J, with 17 bases between. The length of the CDR3 is 16 residues. Germline CDR1 LGHNA, CDR2 YSLEER. Profiling relied on immunoSEQ multiplex PCR, and the TCRdb table lists in-frame clones only, not all of them. The sample gives roughly 170,000 clones, about 90% of which show up once; less than 25% is in the top ten. The genes are TRBV4-3 and TRBJ1-1, with no clear D. The TCR was taken from a man between 65 and 79 years old with active or convalescent COVID-19. The sample comprised peripheral blood. CDR3 residues: CASSQGMASRRTEAFF. CDR3 DNA: TGCGCCAGCAGCCAAGGGATGGCCAGTCGGAGAACTGAAGCTTTCTTT.